The clone carrying this TCR beta chain was detected once. Its antigen is as yet unknown. Time point in this sample: cycle 4 day 1 (C4D1), after less than 7 weeks of nivolumab. Every patient was affected by relapse after autologous stem cell transplantation, while exposure to brentuximab vedotin was not uniform. Measured with immunoSEQ multiplex PCR; TCRdb has only the in-frame clones, and not every one. The table has about 41,000 clones, roughly two thirds seen once. With 3 bases removed from V and 6 bases from J, the gap between germline ends came to 14 bases. This CDR3 is 14 amino acids long. Germline lookup yields CDR1 GTSNPN and CDR2 SVGIG (reference sequence). This sample was included in a study of PD-1 blockade in classical Hodgkin lymphoma. Study-wide findings and caveats: The diversity seen at baseline in complete responders resembled that of newly diagnosed patients.

The sequencing here drew on peripheral blood mononuclear cells (PBMCs), taken before the fourth cycle of nivolumab. This chain links TRBV30 with TRBJ1-4; D not certain. This clonotype was obtained from a human donor with classical Hodgkin lymphoma. CDR3 residues: CAWRETSGDEKLFF. The CDR3, as DNA: TGTGCCTGGAGAGAAACCTCCGGGGATGAAAAACTGTTTTTT.